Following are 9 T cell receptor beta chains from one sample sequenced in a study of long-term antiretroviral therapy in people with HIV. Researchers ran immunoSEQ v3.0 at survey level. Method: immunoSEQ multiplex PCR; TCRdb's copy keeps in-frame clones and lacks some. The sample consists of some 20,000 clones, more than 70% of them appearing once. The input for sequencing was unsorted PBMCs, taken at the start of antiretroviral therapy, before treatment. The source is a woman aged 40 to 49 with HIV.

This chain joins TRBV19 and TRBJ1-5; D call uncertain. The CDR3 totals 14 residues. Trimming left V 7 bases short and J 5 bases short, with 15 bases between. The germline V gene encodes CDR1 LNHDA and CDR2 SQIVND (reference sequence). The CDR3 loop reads CASTLTYRDQPQHF. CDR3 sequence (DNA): TGTGCCAGTACTTTGACGTATCGGGATCAGCCCCAGCATTTT.

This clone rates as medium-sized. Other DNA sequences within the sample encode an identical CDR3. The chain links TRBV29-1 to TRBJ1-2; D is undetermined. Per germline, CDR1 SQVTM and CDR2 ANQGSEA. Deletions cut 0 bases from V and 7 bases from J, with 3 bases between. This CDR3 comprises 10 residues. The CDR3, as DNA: TGCAGCGTTGAAGAGGTTGGCTACACCTTC. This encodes CSVEEVGYTF. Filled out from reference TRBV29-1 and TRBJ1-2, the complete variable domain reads SAVISQKPSRDICQRGTSLTIQCQVDSQVTMMFWYRQQPGQSLTLIATANQGSEATYESGFVIDKFPISRPNLTFSTLTVSNMSPEDSSIYLCSVEEVGYTFGSGTRLTVV.

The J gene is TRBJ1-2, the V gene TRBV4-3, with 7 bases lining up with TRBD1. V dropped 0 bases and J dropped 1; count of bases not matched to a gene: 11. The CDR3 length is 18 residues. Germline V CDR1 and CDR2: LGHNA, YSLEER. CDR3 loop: CASSQEALGGGYNYGYTF. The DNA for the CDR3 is TGCGCCAGCAGCCAAGAAGCCCTAGGGGGCGGTTATAACTATGGCTACACCTTC.

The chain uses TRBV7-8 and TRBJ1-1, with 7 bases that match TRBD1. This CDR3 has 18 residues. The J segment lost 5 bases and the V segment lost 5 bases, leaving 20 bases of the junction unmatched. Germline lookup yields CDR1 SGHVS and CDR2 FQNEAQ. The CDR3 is CASSLITGRTGRGTEAFF. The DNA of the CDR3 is TGTGCCAGCAGCCTGATAACAGGAAGGACAGGAAGAGGGACTGAAGCTTTCTTT.

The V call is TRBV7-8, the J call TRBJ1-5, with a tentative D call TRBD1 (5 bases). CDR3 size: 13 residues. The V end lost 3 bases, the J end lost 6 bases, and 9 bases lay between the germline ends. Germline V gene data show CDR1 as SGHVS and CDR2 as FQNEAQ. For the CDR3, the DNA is TGTGCCAGCAGCTTGCAGGGAAGTCAGCCCCAGCATTTT. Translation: CASSLQGSQPQHF.

CDR3 nucleotides: TGTGCCAGCAGTGCCCAATGGCGACAGCCCCAGCATTTT. Encoded protein: CASSAQWRQPQHF. This chain links TRBV7-2 with TRBJ1-5, with unresolved D. V was pared by 6 bases and J by 7 bases, with 13 bases between. The germline gives CDR1 SGHTA, CDR2 FQGNSA. The CDR3 length is 13 residues.

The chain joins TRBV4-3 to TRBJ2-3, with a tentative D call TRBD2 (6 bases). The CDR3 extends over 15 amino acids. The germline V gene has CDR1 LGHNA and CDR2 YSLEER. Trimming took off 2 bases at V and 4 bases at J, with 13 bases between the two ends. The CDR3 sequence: CASSQLGLRADTQYF. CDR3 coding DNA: TGCGCCAGCAGCCAACTAGGACTAAGAGCAGATACGCAGTATTTT.

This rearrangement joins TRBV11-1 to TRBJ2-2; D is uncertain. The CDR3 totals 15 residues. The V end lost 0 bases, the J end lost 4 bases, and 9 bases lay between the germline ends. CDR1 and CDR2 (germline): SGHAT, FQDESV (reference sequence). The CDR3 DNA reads TGTGCCAGCAGCTTAGCGGGCAGATTCACCGGGGAGCTGTTTTTT. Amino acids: CASSLAGRFTGELFF.

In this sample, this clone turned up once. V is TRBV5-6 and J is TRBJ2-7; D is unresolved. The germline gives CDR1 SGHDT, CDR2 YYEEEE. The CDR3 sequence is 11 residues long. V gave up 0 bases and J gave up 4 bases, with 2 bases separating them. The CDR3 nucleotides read TGTGCCAGCAGCTTGGCTTACGAGCAGTACTTC. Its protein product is CASSLAYEQYF.